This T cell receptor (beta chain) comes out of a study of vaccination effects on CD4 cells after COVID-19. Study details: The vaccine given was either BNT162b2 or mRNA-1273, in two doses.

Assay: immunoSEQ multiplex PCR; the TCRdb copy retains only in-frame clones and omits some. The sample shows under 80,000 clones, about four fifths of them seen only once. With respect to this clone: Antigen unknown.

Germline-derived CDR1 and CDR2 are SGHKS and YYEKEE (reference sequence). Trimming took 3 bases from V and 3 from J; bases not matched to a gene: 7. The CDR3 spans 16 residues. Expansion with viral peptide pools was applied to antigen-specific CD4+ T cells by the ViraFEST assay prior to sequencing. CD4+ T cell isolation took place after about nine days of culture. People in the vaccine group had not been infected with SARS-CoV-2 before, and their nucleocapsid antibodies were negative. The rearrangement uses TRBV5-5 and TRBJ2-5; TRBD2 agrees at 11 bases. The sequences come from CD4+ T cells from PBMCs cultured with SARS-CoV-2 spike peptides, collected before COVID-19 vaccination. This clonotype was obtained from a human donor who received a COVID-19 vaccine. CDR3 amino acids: CASSYSLAGGKETQYF. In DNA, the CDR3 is TGTGCCAGCAGCTACAGCCTAGCGGGGGGAAAAGAGACCCAGTACTTC.